This TCR beta chain was captured in a study of Ad26.COV2.S vaccination and SARS-CoV-2 variants. The germline CDR1 and CDR2 sequences are LGHDT and YNNKEL (reference sequence). V lost 0 bases to trimming and J lost 3 bases; unmatched junction nucleotides: 10. The CDR3 runs 17 residues. Documented treatment: around 19 received Ad26.COV2.S at low or high dose, single or two shots; several received placebo; per-sample allocation not given. Day 63 after the first vaccine or placebo injection was the time point for sampling. Donor was an adult aged 18-55 years in Boston. Clones were read by immunoSEQ multiplex PCR, and TCRdb kept only the in-frame ones, dropping some. In the table there are around 500,000 clones, about 88% of which are singletons.

The specimen was peripheral blood, collected in a trial of Ad26.COV2.S vaccine versus placebo. This chain connects TRBV3-1 (or the pseudogene TRBV3-2) to TRBJ2-7, with 8 bases lining up with TRBD1. The receptor was isolated from a person aged 18-65 years who received the Ad26.COV2.S COVID-19 vaccine or a placebo. CDR3 DNA sequence: TGTGCCAGCAGCCAAGACGGACAGGGAAAGGAATTCTACGAGCAGTACTTC. Translated: CASSQDGQGKEFYEQYF.